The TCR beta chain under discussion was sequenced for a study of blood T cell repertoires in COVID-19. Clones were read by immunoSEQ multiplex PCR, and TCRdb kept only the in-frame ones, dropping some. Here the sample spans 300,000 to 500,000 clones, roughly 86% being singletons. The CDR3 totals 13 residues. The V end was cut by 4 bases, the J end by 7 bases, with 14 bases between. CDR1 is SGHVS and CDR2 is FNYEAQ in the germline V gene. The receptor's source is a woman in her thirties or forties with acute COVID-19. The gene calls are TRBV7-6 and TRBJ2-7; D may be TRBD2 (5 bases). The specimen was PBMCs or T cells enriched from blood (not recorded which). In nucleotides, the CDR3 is TGTGCCAGCAGCTCCCCTTCGTCGGGGGAGCAGTACTTC. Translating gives CASSSPSSGEQYF.